This entry concerns a single TCR beta chain. Its antigen remains unidentified. These data come from a study of cytomegalovirus exposure and HLA in healthy donors. Study-level results: One variant, a missense change in DCLRE1C, was linked in a later analysis to TCR beta V- and J-gene trimming. Most TCRs appeared rarely, but some public TCRs recurred in many donors. Common viral pathogens were later found to be apparently linked to several of the most significant clusters. Later analysis suggested most CMV-associated TCR beta chains were HLA-restricted.

This PCR relied on a set of 60 Vbeta primers and 13 Jbeta primers. Profiling relied on immunoSEQ multiplex PCR, and the TCRdb table lists in-frame clones only, not all of them. The table lists around 170,000 clones, approximately 84% of them singletons. V lost 1 base to trimming and J lost 4 bases, with 4 bases between them. CDR1 is SGHDN and CDR2 is FVKESK in the germline V gene. The CDR3 consists of 13 residues. The sequencing input was PBMCs. This sequence originates from a woman in her forties in good health and CMV-seropositive. The chain is built from TRBV14 and TRBJ2-2; the D is unclear. CDR3 DNA sequence: TGTGCCAGCAGCCAAGTAGTCACCGGGGAGCTGTTTTTT. Translating gives CASSQVVTGELFF.